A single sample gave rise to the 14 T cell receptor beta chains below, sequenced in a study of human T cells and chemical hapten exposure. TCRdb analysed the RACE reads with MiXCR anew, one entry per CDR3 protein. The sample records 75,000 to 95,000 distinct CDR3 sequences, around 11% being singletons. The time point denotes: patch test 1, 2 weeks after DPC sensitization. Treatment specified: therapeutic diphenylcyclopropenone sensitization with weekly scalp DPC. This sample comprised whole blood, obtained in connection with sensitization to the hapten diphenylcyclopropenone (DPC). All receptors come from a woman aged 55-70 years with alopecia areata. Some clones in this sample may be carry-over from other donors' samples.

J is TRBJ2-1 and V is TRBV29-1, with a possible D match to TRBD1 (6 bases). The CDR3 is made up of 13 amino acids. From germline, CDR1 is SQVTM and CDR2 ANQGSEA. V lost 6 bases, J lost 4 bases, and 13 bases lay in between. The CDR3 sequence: CSVPRTAYNEQFF. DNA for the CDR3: TGCAGCGTCCCTAGGACAGCATACAATGAGCAGTTCTTC.

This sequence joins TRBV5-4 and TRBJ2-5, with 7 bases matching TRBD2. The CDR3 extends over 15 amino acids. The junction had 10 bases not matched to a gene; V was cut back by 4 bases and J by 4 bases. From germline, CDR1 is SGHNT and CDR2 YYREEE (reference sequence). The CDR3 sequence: CASSVPGRVAETQYF. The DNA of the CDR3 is TGTGCCAGCAGCGTCCCGGGGAGGGTAGCAGAGACCCAGTACTTC.

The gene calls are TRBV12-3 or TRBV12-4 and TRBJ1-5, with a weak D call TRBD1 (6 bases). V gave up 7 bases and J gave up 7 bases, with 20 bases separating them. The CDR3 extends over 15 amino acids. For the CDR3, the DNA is TGTGCCAGCACCACCCAGGCAGGGGCGAAACAGCCCCAGCATTTT. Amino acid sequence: CASTTQAGAKQPQHF.

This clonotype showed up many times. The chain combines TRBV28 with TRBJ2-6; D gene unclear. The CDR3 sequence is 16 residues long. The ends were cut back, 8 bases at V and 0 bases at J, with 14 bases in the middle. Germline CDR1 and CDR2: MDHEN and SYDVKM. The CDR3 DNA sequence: TGTGCCAGCGAAGGTGGGCAGGCCTCTGGGGCCAACGTCCTGACTTTC. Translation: CASEGGQASGANVLTF.

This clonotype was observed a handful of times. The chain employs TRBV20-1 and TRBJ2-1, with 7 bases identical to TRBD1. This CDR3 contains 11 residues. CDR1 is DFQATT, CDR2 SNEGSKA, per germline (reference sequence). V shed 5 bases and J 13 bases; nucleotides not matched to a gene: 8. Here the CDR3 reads CSAPGQVLQFF. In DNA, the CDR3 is TGCAGTGCTCCAGGACAGGTCCTCCAGTTCTTC.

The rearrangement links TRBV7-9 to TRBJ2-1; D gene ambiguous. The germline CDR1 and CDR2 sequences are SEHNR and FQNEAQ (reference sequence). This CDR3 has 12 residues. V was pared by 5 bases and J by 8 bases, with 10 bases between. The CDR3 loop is CASSPRFDEQFF. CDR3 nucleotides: TGTGCCAGCAGCCCCAGGTTCGATGAGCAGTTCTTC.

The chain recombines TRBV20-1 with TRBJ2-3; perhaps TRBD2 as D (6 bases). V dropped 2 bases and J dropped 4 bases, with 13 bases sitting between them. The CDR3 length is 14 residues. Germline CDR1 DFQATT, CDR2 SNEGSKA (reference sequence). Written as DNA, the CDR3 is TGCAGTGCTAGAAGATTGGGGGAGGCAGATACGCAGTATTTT. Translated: CSARRLGEADTQYF.

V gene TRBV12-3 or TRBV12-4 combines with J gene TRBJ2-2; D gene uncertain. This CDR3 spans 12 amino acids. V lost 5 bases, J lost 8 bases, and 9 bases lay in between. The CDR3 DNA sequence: TGTGCCAGCAGTCTCCCTTGGGGGGAGCTGTTTTTT. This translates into CASSLPWGELFF.

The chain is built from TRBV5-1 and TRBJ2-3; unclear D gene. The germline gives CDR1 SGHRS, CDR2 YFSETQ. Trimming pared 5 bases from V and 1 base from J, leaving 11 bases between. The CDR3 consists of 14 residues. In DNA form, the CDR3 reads TGCGCCAGCAGGCTTACGAGTCGCACAGATACGCAGTATTTT. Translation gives CASRLTSRTDTQYF.

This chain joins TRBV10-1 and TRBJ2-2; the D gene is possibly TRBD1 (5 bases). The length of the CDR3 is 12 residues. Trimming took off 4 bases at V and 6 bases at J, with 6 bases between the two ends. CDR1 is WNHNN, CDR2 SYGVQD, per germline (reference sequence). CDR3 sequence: CASSARAGELFF. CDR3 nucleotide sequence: TGCGCCAGCAGTGCCAGGGCCGGGGAGCTGTTTTTT.

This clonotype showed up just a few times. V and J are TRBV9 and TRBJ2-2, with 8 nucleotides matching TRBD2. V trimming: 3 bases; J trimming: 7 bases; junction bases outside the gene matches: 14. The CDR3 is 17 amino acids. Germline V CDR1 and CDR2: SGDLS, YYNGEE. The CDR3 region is CASSAQASAGVGGELFF. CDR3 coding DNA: TGTGCCAGCAGCGCCCAAGCGTCAGCGGGGGTGGGCGGGGAGCTGTTTTTT.

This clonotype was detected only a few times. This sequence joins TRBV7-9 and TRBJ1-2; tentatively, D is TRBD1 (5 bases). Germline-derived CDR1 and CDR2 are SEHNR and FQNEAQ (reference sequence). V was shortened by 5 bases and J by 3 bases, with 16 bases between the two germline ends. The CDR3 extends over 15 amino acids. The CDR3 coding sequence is TGTGCCAGCAGCCCCAGGGAGGCCCCATACTATGGCTACACCTTC. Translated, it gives CASSPREAPYYGYTF.

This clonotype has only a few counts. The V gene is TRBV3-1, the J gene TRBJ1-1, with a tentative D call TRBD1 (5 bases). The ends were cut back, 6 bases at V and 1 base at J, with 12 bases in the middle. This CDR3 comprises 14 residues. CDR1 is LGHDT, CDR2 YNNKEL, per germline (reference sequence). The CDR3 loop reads CASSHDRANTEAFF. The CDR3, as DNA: TGTGCCAGCAGTCACGACAGAGCGAACACTGAAGCTTTCTTT.

The CDR3 reads CASSKVEQGGSEETQYF. The CDR3 bases are TGTGCCAGCAGCAAAGTTGAGCAGGGGGGGTCGGAAGAGACCCAGTACTTC. The chain couples TRBV21-1 to TRBJ2-5; the table's TRBD1 call for D was not verified on the DNA. TRBV21-1 is deemed a pseudogene. This CDR3 region has 17 residues.